The next 5 T cell receptor beta chains were all read from a single sample in a study of shared T cell receptors in the human thymus. Produced via immunoSEQ multiplex PCR; TCRdb's table is partial and in-frame only. The sample has over 650,000 clones, about 89% seen once. These records were also assigned to another study, of human thymus T cells.

The sample taken for sequencing was thymocytes. The origin of the receptors is a boy under three years old with a congenital heart defect.

V usage is TRBV29-1 and J usage is TRBJ2-1, with 13 bases matching TRBD2. Unmatched junction bases numbered 5, after V lost 6 bases and J lost 3 bases. Germline V gene lookup returns CDR1 SQVTM and CDR2 ANQGSEA. The CDR3 length is 15 residues. CDR3 amino acids: CSVGLAGRNYNEQFF. The DNA of the CDR3 is TGCAGCGTGGGACTAGCGGGGAGGAACTACAATGAGCAGTTCTTC.

This chain joins TRBV29-1 and TRBJ2-3, with D possibly matching TRBD2 (6 bases). Per germline, CDR1 SQVTM and CDR2 ANQGSEA. The CDR3 is 15 amino acids. V lost 5 bases to trimming and J lost 2 bases, with 17 bases between them. CDR3 in DNA: TGCAGCGTTCCAGTCTTTGGCGGGGTCACAGATACGCAGTATTTT. Amino acids: CSVPVFGGVTDTQYF.

V and J are TRBV28 and TRBJ2-7; 9 bases are shared with TRBD1. CDR3 size: 15 residues. The germline gives CDR1 MDHEN, CDR2 SYDVKM. V shed 5 bases and J 2 bases; nucleotides not matched to a gene: 7. The DNA of the CDR3 is TGTGCCAGCAGTGTCAGGACAGGGGCCACCTACGAGCAGTACTTC. Translating it yields CASSVRTGATYEQYF.

A single count supports this clone. The chain is built from TRBV9 and TRBJ2-2, with TRBD2 identical over 8 bases. The CDR3 has 19 residues. V shed 0 bases, J shed 0 bases, and the junction held 10 bases outside the gene matches. CDR1 is SGDLS, CDR2 YYNGEE, per germline. The CDR3 DNA reads as TGTGCCAGCAGCGTAGAGGGCACGGGCGGGAGGACGAACACCGGGGAGCTGTTTTTT. Protein: CASSVEGTGGRTNTGELFF.

This chain connects TRBV7-6 to TRBJ2-3; D possibly corresponds to TRBD2 (7 bases). V was clipped by 5 bases and J by 4 bases, with 31 bases between them. Germline CDR1 SGHVS, CDR2 FNYEAQ. This CDR3 has 20 amino acids. The CDR3 sequence is CASSPDISGASGGLPDTQYF. CDR3 nucleotides: TGTGCCAGCAGCCCAGATATCTCGGGGGCCTCGGGAGGCCTCCCAGATACGCAGTATTTT.